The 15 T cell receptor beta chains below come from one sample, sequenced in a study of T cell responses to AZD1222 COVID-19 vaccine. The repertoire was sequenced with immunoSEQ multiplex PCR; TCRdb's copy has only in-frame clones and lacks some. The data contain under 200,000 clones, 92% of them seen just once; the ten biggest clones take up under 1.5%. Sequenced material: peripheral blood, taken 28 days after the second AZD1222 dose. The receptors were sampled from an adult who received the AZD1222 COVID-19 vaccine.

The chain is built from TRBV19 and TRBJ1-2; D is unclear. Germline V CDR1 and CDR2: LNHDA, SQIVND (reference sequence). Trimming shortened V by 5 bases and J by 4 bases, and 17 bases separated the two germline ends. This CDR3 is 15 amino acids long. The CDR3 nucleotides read TGTGCCAGTAGTTCCCAGGCAGAGTTCGGCTATGGCTACACCTTC. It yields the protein CASSSQAEFGYGYTF.

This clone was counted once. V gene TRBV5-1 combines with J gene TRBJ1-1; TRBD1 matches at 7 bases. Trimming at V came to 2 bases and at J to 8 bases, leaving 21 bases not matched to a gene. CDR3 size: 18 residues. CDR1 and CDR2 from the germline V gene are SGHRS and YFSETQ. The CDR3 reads CASSLISGAGGSLSEAFF. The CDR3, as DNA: TGCGCCAGCAGCTTAATTTCCGGGGCAGGGGGTAGTTTATCGGAAGCTTTCTTT. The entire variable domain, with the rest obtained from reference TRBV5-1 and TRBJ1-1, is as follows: KAGVTQTPRYLIKTRGQQVTLSCSPISGHRSVSWYQQTPGQGLQFLFEYFSETQRNKGNFPGRFSGRQFSNSRSEMNVSTLELGDSALYLCASSLISGAGGSLSEAFFGQGTRLTVV.

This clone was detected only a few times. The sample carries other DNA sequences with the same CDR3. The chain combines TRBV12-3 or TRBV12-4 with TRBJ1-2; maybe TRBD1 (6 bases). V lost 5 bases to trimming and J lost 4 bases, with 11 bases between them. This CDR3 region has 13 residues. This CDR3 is CASSLRGGYGYTF. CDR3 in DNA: TGTGCCAGCAGTCTCAGGGGAGGCTATGGCTACACCTTC.

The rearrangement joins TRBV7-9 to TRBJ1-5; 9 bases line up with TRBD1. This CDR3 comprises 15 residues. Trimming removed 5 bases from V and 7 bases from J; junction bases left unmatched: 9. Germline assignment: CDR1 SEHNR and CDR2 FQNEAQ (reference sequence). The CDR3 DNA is TGTGCCAGCAGCAGAACAGGGGGCGGTGAGCAGCCCCAGCATTTT. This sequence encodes CASSRTGGGEQPQHF.

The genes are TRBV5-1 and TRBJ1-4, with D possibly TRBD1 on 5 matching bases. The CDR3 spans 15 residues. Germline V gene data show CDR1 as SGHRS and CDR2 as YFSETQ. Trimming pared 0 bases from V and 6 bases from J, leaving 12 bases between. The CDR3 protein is CASSLAAGRDEKLFF. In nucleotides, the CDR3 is TGCGCCAGCAGCTTGGCGGCGGGCAGGGATGAAAAACTGTTTTTT.

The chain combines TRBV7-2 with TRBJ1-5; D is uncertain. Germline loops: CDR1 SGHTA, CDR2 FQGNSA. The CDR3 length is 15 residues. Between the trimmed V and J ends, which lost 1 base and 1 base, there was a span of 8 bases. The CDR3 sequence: CASSLGPVSNQPQHF. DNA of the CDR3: TGTGCCAGCAGCTTAGGCCCAGTAAGCAATCAGCCCCAGCATTTT.

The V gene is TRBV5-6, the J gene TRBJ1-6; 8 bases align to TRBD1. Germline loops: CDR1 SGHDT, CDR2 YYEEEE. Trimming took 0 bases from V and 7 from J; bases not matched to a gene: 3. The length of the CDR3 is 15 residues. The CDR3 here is CASSLGQGSNSPLHF. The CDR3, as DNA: TGTGCCAGCAGCTTGGGACAGGGGTCCAATTCACCCCTCCACTTT.

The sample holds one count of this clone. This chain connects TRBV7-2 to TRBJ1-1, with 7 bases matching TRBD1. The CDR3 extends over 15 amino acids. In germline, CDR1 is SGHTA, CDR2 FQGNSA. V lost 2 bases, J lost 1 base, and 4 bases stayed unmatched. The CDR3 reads CASSLSGQANTEAFF. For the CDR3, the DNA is TGTGCCAGCAGCTTATCCGGACAGGCGAACACTGAAGCTTTCTTT.

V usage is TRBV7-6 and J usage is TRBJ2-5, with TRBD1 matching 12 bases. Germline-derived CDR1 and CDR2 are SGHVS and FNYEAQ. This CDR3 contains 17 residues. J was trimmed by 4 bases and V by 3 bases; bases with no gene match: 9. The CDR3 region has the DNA TGTGCCAGCAGCTTGGGGACCGGGACAGGGGGCCGAGAGACCCAGTACTTC. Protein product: CASSLGTGTGGRETQYF.

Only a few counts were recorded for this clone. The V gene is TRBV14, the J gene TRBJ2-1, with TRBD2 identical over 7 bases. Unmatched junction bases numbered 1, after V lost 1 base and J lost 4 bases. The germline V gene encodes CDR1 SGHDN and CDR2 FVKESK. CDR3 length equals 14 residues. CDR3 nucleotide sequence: TGTGCCAGCAGCCAAGGGCGGGGGTACAATGAGCAGTTCTTC. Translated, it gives CASSQGRGYNEQFF. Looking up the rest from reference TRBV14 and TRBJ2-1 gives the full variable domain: EAGVTQFPSHSVIEKGQTVTLRCDPISGHDNLYWYRRVMGKEIKFLLHFVKESKQDESGMPNNRFLAERTGGTYSTLKVQPAELEDSGVYFCASSQGRGYNEQFFGPGTRLTVL.

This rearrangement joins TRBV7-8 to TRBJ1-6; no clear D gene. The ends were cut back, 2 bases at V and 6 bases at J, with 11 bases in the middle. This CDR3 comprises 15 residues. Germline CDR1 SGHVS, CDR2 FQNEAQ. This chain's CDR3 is CASSLPDGLNSPLHF. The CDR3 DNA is TGTGCCAGCAGCTTACCCGACGGACTTAATTCACCCCTCCACTTT.

The CDR3 DNA sequence: TGTGCCAGCAGCCGAGGGACAGGGATCGACGAGCAGTACTTC. Its protein is CASSRGTGIDEQYF. The rearrangement uses TRBV27 and TRBJ2-7, with 9 bases fitting TRBD1. Germline CDR1 and CDR2: MNHEY and SMNVEV (reference sequence). Germline trimming cut 6 bases from V and 5 bases from J; bases unmatched to any gene: 8. The CDR3 is made up of 14 amino acids.

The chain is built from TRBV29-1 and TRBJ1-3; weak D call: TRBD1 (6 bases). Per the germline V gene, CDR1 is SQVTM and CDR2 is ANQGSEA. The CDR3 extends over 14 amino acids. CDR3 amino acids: CRAVGGAGGNTIYF. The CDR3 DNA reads TGCAGAGCGGTGGGGGGCGCGGGAGGAAACACCATATATTTT.

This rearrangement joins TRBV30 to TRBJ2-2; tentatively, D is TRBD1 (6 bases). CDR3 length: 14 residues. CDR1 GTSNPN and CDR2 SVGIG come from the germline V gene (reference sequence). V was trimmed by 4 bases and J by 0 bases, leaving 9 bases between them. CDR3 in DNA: TGTGCCTGGAAGGGGGTCCCGAACACCGGGGAGCTGTTTTTT. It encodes CAWKGVPNTGELFF.

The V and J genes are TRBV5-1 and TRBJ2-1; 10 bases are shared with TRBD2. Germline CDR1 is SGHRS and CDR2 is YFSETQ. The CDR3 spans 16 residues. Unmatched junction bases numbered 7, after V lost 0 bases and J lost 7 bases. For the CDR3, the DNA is TGCGCCAGCAGCTTGGAGGCTAGCGGGAGAAGGAATGAGCAGTTCTTC. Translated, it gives CASSLEASGRRNEQFF.